Presented here are 21 T cell receptor beta chains from one specimen sequenced in a study of blood T cell repertoires in COVID-19. TCRdb keeps only in-frame clones here, not all; method: immunoSEQ multiplex PCR. The sample has more than 100,000 clones; around 86% are singletons. Sequenced: peripheral blood. All receptors come from a man aged 35 to 55 with acute or convalescent COVID-19.

The chain is built from TRBV6-5 and TRBJ1-1; D remains unclear. There are 15 residues in the CDR3. CDR1 and CDR2 (germline): MNHEY, SVGAGI. V shed 2 bases and J shed 2 bases, with 12 bases lying between them. This chain's CDR3 is CASSYGSGFNTEAFF. The CDR3 DNA reads as TGTGCCAGCAGTTACGGCAGCGGTTTTAACACTGAAGCTTTCTTT.

Here the CDR3 DNA reads TGTGCCAGCAGCCAAGAAGCGAGAAGTACTGAGCAGTTCTTC. Residues: CASSQEARSTEQFF. The rearrangement links TRBV14 to TRBJ2-1; D remains unclear. Germline CDR1 and CDR2: SGHDN and FVKESK. The ends were cut back, 0 bases at V and 9 bases at J, with 12 bases in the middle. The CDR3 spans 14 residues.

V gene TRBV30 combines with J gene TRBJ1-2; no clear D gene. Germline-derived CDR1 and CDR2 are GTSNPN and SVGIG (reference sequence). Trimming removed 0 bases at V and 4 bases at J, with 9 bases between. The CDR3 has 13 residues. CDR3: CAWSVLHGYGYTF. Here the CDR3 DNA reads TGTGCCTGGAGTGTACTTCACGGCTATGGCTACACCTTC.

Remarks on this clone: It is unclear where the CDR3 begins or ends on the DNA, so no DNA is shown, and the CDR3 is as TCRdb lists it. The chain couples TRBV6-6 to TRBJ1-5. The CDR3 adds up to 11 amino acids, both ends counted. Germline CDR1 and CDR2: MNHNY and SVGAGI (reference sequence). The CDR3 sequence: CASSSSQPQHF.

CDR3 loop: CASSLGQSWEKLFF. The CDR3 bases are TGCGCCAGCAGCTTGGGGCAATCTTGGGAAAAACTGTTTTTT. The chain has TRBV5-1 and TRBJ1-4, with D unresolved. CDR3 length equals 14 residues. V gave up 0 bases and J gave up 8 bases, with 11 bases separating them. Germline V lookup: CDR1 SGHRS, CDR2 YFSETQ.

The sample holds a few counts of this clone. The chain joins TRBV12-5 to TRBJ2-7; D is unresolved. Germline loops: CDR1 LGHNT, CDR2 FRNRAP. V was pared by 3 bases and J by 4 bases, with 25 bases between. The CDR3 has 18 amino acids. The CDR3: CASGFSTESAASSYEQYF. Here the CDR3 DNA reads TGTGCTAGTGGTTTTAGCACCGAAAGTGCAGCCTCGTCGTACGAGCAGTACTTC.

The chain links TRBV4-1 to TRBJ1-4, with 8 nucleotides matching TRBD1. Looked up from germline, CDR1 is MGHRA and CDR2 is YSYEKL. This CDR3 is 16 amino acids long. V shed 4 bases and J 8 bases; nucleotides not matched to a gene: 12. The CDR3 region is CASSLRGQGPQEKLFF. The CDR3 bases are TGCGCCAGCAGCCTCAGGGGGCAGGGACCTCAAGAAAAACTGTTTTTT.

The CDR3 loop reads CATSDTRLAGYTGELFF. CDR3 DNA sequence: TGTGCCACCAGTGATACAAGACTAGCGGGGTACACCGGGGAGCTGTTTTTT. This chain joins TRBV24-1 and TRBJ2-2; TRBD2 agrees at 11 bases. V lost 3 bases and J lost 3; bases outside the gene matches: 5. From germline, CDR1 is KGHDR and CDR2 SFDVKD. The CDR3 length is 17 residues.

The genes are TRBV5-1 and TRBJ1-5; D unclear. CDR1 and CDR2 (germline): SGHRS, YFSETQ. V shed 2 bases and J shed 4 bases, with 7 bases lying between them. This CDR3 is built from 13 residues. As DNA, the CDR3 is TGCGCCAGCAGCTTTGGGGAGAATCAGCCCCAGCATTTT. This gives the protein CASSFGENQPQHF.

The chain links TRBV5-1 to TRBJ2-2, with a tentative D call TRBD2 (6 bases). Germline values: CDR1 SGHRS, CDR2 YFSETQ. This CDR3 is 12 amino acids long. Trimming took 4 bases from V and 8 from J, leaving 9 bases between them. In nucleotides, the CDR3 is TGCGCCAGCAGCGAGACTAGGGGGGAGCTGTTTTTT. Protein: CASSETRGELFF.

The V and J genes are TRBV5-1 and TRBJ1-6; no clear D gene. This CDR3 spans 17 amino acids. Germline V gene sequence: CDR1 SGHRS, CDR2 YFSETQ. With 1 base removed from V and 7 bases from J, the gap between germline ends came to 18 bases. In nucleotides, the CDR3 is TGCGCCAGCAGCTTGCACGCTGTGTCAGCGTCAAATTCACCCCTCCACTTT. This gives the protein CASSLHAVSASNSPLHF.

V is TRBV6-5 and J is TRBJ2-1; 10 bases are a match to TRBD2. In germline, CDR1 is MNHEY, CDR2 SVGAGI. CDR3 length: 15 amino acids. With 5 bases clipped from V and 8 bases from J, the junction kept 9 bases outside the gene matches. The CDR3 nucleotides read TGTGCCAGCAGTAGCCCTAGCGGGGGCGCGGATGAGCAGTTCTTC. Its protein product is CASSSPSGGADEQFF.

This sequence joins TRBV7-9 and TRBJ1-4, with D perhaps TRBD1 (5 bases). The CDR3 sequence is 16 residues long. V was trimmed by 2 bases and J by 3 bases, leaving 13 bases between them. CDR1 SEHNR and CDR2 FQNEAQ come from the germline V gene (reference sequence). This CDR3 is CASSLRRGRANEKLFF. In nucleotides, the CDR3 is TGTGCCAGCAGCTTACGAAGGGGTAGGGCTAATGAAAAACTGTTTTTT. Full variable domain (outside the CDR3, taken from reference TRBV7-9 and TRBJ1-4): DTGVSQNPRHKITKRGQNVTFRCDPISEHNRLYWYRQTLGQGPEFLTYFQNEAQLEKSRLLSDRFSAERPKGSFSTLEIQRTEQGDSAMYLCASSLRRGRANEKLFFGSGTQLSVL.

This clone was seen once. The rearrangement joins TRBV19 to TRBJ1-1; 12 nucleotides align to TRBD1. The CDR3 runs 16 residues. V was clipped by 5 bases and J by 4 bases; unmatched bases: 8. The germline CDR1 and CDR2 sequences are LNHDA and SQIVND (reference sequence). The CDR3 DNA sequence: TGTGCCAGTAGTCGGCCGGGACAGGGGGCGCGCACTGAAGCTTTCTTT. Translating it yields CASSRPGQGARTEAFF.

The chain combines TRBV6-2 or TRBV6-3 with TRBJ1-5; a possible D gene is TRBD1 (6 bases). The CDR3 spans 15 residues. The V gene's germline CDR1 is MNHEY and CDR2 SVGEGT. Deletions cut 3 bases from V and 5 bases from J, with 14 bases between. The CDR3 protein is CASSYWQGIDQPQHF. In nucleotides, the CDR3 is TGTGCCAGCAGTTATTGGCAGGGGATTGATCAGCCCCAGCATTTT.

CDR3 DNA sequence: TGTGCCAGCAGCTTAGATGCGCCCCGACTAGCGGGAGACTACGAGCAGTACTTC. The encoded protein is CASSLDAPRLAGDYEQYF. The gene calls are TRBV7-8 and TRBJ2-7; 12 positions agree with TRBD2. The CDR3 spans 18 residues. Germline V gene sequence: CDR1 SGHVS, CDR2 FQNEAQ. With 1 base clipped from V and 3 bases from J, the junction kept 10 bases outside the gene matches.

CDR3 coding DNA: TGCGCCAGCAGCGCGACAGGGAATAGTGGAAACACCATATATTTT. Protein product: CASSATGNSGNTIYF. The chain combines TRBV5-1 with TRBJ1-3, with 7 positions matching TRBD1. V shed 4 bases, J shed 3 bases, and the junction held 7 bases outside the gene matches. There are 15 residues in the CDR3. The germline V gene encodes CDR1 SGHRS and CDR2 YFSETQ.

The rearrangement links TRBV18 to TRBJ1-1; possibly TRBD1 for D (5 bases). Trimming cost V 6 bases and J 4 bases, with 15 bases left between them. Germline-derived CDR1 and CDR2 are KGHSH and LQKENI. The CDR3 loop spans 14 amino acids. CDR3 residues: CASSLGTLLTEAFF. DNA for the CDR3: TGTGCCAGCTCCCTGGGGACTCTCCTCACTGAAGCTTTCTTT.

This chain links TRBV4-1 with TRBJ2-2; 9 bases fit TRBD2. Losses at the gene ends were 8 bases for V and 6 bases for J; bases not matched to a gene: 4. The length of the CDR3 is 13 residues. Per the germline V gene, CDR1 is MGHRA and CDR2 is YSYEKL. The CDR3, as DNA: TGCGCCAGCTTGGGACTAGCATCCGGGGAGCTGTTTTTT. Amino acids: CASLGLASGELFF.

The rearrangement uses TRBV7-2 and TRBJ1-6; weak D call: TRBD1 (6 bases). Trimming shortened V by 6 bases and J by 8 bases, and 23 bases separated the two germline ends. The CDR3 sequence is 17 residues long. Germline-derived CDR1 and CDR2 are SGHTA and FQGNSA. The CDR3 protein is CASRFQPGERGDSPLHF. DNA of the CDR3: TGTGCCAGCAGATTTCAACCAGGGGAAAGGGGAGATTCACCCCTCCACTTT.

This clone was counted a single time. The genes are TRBV7-2 and TRBJ2-6; the D gene is possibly TRBD2 (5 bases). Germline values: CDR1 SGHTA, CDR2 FQGNSA. V lost 2 bases, J lost 0 bases, and 14 bases lay in between. CDR3 length equals 18 residues. For the CDR3, the DNA is TGTGCCAGCAGCTTAACACGGGGTATAGACTCTGGGGCCAACGTCCTGACTTTC. This encodes CASSLTRGIDSGANVLTF.